This is a list of T cell receptor beta chains from one sample in a study of metastatic and nonmetastatic thyroid tumors. TCRdb redid the clone calls on the PCR reads using MiXCR. In the table there are under 7,500 clones, roughly 30% of which are singletons. Sequencing was performed on adjacent normal tissue. The origin of the receptors is a female donor with papillary thyroid cancer or a benign thyroid nodule (not recorded which). Some clones in this sample may be carry-over from other donors' samples. CDR3s include the opening cysteine and the closing phenylalanine or tryptophan. Fields, in order: J gene, D gene, V gene, clone size, CDR3 length, CDR3 protein, CDR3 DNA. A D gene is named only where the DNA matches it firmly. Expanded clones are given a class, and other clones once, few, many or no size at all.

j_call: TRBJ1-2
d_call: -
v_call: TRBV2
clone_size: -
cdr3_length: 15
cdr3_aa: CASSDYRGLTYGYTF
cdr3_nt: TGTGCCAGCAGTGATTATCGGGGGCTTACCTATGGCTACACCTTC

j_call: TRBJ1-5
d_call: TRBD1
v_call: TRBV6-1
clone_size: -
cdr3_length: 14
cdr3_aa: CASSGQGYNQPQHF
cdr3_nt: TGTGCCAGCAGTGGACAGGGATACAATCAGCCCCAGCATTTT

j_call: TRBJ2-7
d_call: -
v_call: TRBV6-2/TRBV6-3
clone_size: few
cdr3_length: 13
cdr3_aa: CASSLDAPYEQYF
cdr3_nt: TGTGCCAGCAGTTTGGACGCTCCCTACGAGCAGTACTTC

j_call: TRBJ2-7
d_call: TRBD2
v_call: TRBV5-1
clone_size: -
cdr3_length: 16
cdr3_aa: CASSLELAASGYEQYF
cdr3_nt: TGCGCCAGCAGCTTGGAGTTAGCGGCTAGCGGCTACGAGCAGTACTTC

j_call: TRBJ1-5
d_call: -
v_call: TRBV20-1
clone_size: large
cdr3_length: 16
cdr3_aa: CSASVPGVISNQPQHF
cdr3_nt: TGCAGTGCTAGCGTCCCAGGGGTAATTAGCAATCAGCCCCAGCATTTT

j_call: TRBJ1-5
d_call: TRBD1
v_call: TRBV5-5
clone_size: -
cdr3_length: 16
cdr3_aa: CASSEDRQGPNQPQHF
cdr3_nt: TGTGCCAGCAGCGAGGATCGACAGGGCCCCAATCAGCCCCAGCATTTT

j_call: TRBJ2-3
d_call: -
v_call: TRBV2
clone_size: -
cdr3_length: 14
cdr3_aa: CASSEALSTDTQYF
cdr3_nt: TGTGCCAGCAGTGAAGCCCTAAGCACAGATACGCAGTATTTT

j_call: TRBJ2-7
d_call: -
v_call: TRBV6-1
clone_size: -
cdr3_length: 16
cdr3_aa: CASSDSRLDSTYEQYF
cdr3_nt: TGTGCCAGCAGTGATTCCAGGCTTGATTCGACCTACGAGCAGTACTTC

j_call: TRBJ1-1
d_call: TRBD1
v_call: TRBV28
clone_size: few
cdr3_length: 16
cdr3_aa: CASSLFGQGRNTEAFF
cdr3_nt: TGTGCCAGCAGTTTATTCGGACAGGGAAGAAACACTGAAGCTTTCTTT

j_call: TRBJ1-6
d_call: -
v_call: TRBV28
clone_size: few
cdr3_length: 16
cdr3_aa: CASKIPRERPNSPLHF
cdr3_nt: TGTGCCAGCAAAATACCTAGGGAACGTCCTAATTCACCCCTCCACTTT

j_call: TRBJ2-7
d_call: TRBD1
v_call: TRBV20-1
clone_size: -
cdr3_length: 13
cdr3_aa: CSAPETGRNEQYF
cdr3_nt: TGCAGTGCTCCAGAGACAGGGAGAAACGAGCAGTACTTC

j_call: TRBJ2-5
d_call: TRBD1
v_call: TRBV6-1
clone_size: -
cdr3_length: 15
cdr3_aa: CASSESEGGKQTQYF
cdr3_nt: TGTGCCAGCAGTGAATCCGAAGGGGGCAAGCAGACCCAGTACTTC

j_call: TRBJ2-1
d_call: TRBD2
v_call: TRBV6-2/TRBV6-3
clone_size: few
cdr3_length: 17
cdr3_aa: CAISYLAGAASYNEQFF
cdr3_nt: TGTGCCATCAGTTACCTAGCGGGGGCCGCCTCCTACAATGAGCAGTTCTTC

j_call: TRBJ1-1
d_call: -
v_call: TRBV6-1
clone_size: few
cdr3_length: 15
cdr3_aa: CASKRAGPTNTEAFF
cdr3_nt: TGTGCCAGCAAGCGAGCGGGACCCACGAACACTGAAGCTTTCTTT

j_call: TRBJ2-1
d_call: TRBD2
v_call: TRBV12-3/TRBV12-4
clone_size: -
cdr3_length: 15
cdr3_aa: CASSLEASGYNEQFF
cdr3_nt: TGTGCCAGCAGTTTAGAGGCTAGCGGTTACAATGAGCAGTTCTTC

j_call: TRBJ2-1
d_call: TRBD2
v_call: TRBV12-3/TRBV12-4
clone_size: few
cdr3_length: 15
cdr3_aa: CSSIPISSGREEQFF
cdr3_nt: TGTTCCAGCATCCCAATATCTAGCGGTAGGGAAGAGCAGTTCTTC

j_call: TRBJ1-5
d_call: -
v_call: TRBV30
clone_size: -
cdr3_length: 13
cdr3_aa: CACEWSWNQPQHF
cdr3_nt: TGTGCCTGTGAGTGGAGCTGGAATCAGCCCCAGCATTTT

j_call: TRBJ2-7
d_call: -
v_call: TRBV20-1
clone_size: -
cdr3_length: 14
cdr3_aa: CSATGTDASYEQYF
cdr3_nt: TGCAGTGCTACGGGGACGGACGCTTCCTACGAGCAGTACTTC

j_call: TRBJ2-5
d_call: TRBD1
v_call: TRBV7-9
clone_size: -
cdr3_length: 16
cdr3_aa: CASSNRDRGVFETQYF
cdr3_nt: TGTGCCAGCAGCAACCGGGACAGGGGTGTTTTCGAGACCCAGTACTTC

j_call: TRBJ2-1
d_call: -
v_call: TRBV28
clone_size: few
cdr3_length: 19
cdr3_aa: CASTPIASRRKSSYNEQFF
cdr3_nt: TGTGCCAGCACCCCAATCGCTAGTAGGCGAAAGAGCTCCTACAATGAGCAGTTCTTC

j_call: TRBJ1-2
d_call: -
v_call: TRBV19
clone_size: -
cdr3_length: 17
cdr3_aa: CASSSDYGRSLNYGYTF
cdr3_nt: TGTGCCAGTAGTTCCGACTACGGCCGAAGTCTTAACTATGGCTACACCTTC

j_call: TRBJ2-7
d_call: TRBD1
v_call: TRBV4-2
clone_size: -
cdr3_length: 15
cdr3_aa: CASSQGVTGADEQYF
cdr3_nt: TGTGCCAGCAGCCAAGGGGTTACAGGGGCGGACGAGCAGTACTTC

j_call: TRBJ1-2
d_call: -
v_call: TRBV7-9
clone_size: few
cdr3_length: 14
cdr3_aa: CASSLASGNYGYTF
cdr3_nt: TGTGCCAGCAGCTTAGCGAGTGGGAACTATGGCTACACCTTC

j_call: TRBJ1-1
d_call: TRBD1
v_call: TRBV7-9
clone_size: medium-sized
cdr3_length: 15
cdr3_aa: CASSPRQGRETEAFF
cdr3_nt: TGTGCCAGCAGCCCACGACAGGGGAGAGAGACTGAAGCTTTCTTT

j_call: TRBJ1-1
d_call: -
v_call: TRBV5-1
clone_size: -
cdr3_length: 18
cdr3_aa: CASSLIPSGEGMNAEAFF
cdr3_nt: TGCGCCAGCAGCCTAATTCCATCAGGGGAAGGGATGAACGCTGAAGCTTTCTTT

j_call: TRBJ2-7
d_call: -
v_call: TRBV12-3/TRBV12-4
clone_size: once
cdr3_length: 19
cdr3_aa: CASSFHPLQDAPPTYEQYF
cdr3_nt: TGTGCCAGCAGTTTCCACCCGCTGCAGGACGCACCCCCTACCTACGAGCAGTACTTC

j_call: TRBJ2-1
d_call: TRBD2
v_call: TRBV12-3/TRBV12-4
clone_size: -
cdr3_length: 14
cdr3_aa: CASSFSGTRNEQFF
cdr3_nt: TGTGCCAGCAGTTTTAGCGGGACGAGGAATGAGCAGTTCTTC

j_call: TRBJ2-7
d_call: -
v_call: TRBV7-6
clone_size: -
cdr3_length: 15
cdr3_aa: CASSAGASLITEQYF
cdr3_nt: TGTGCCAGCAGCGCAGGGGCGTCCTTAATAACCGAGCAGTACTTC

j_call: TRBJ2-1
d_call: -
v_call: TRBV20-1
clone_size: -
cdr3_length: 11
cdr3_aa: CSAGQKNEQFF
cdr3_nt: TGCAGTGCTGGACAGAAAAATGAGCAGTTCTTC

j_call: TRBJ2-1
d_call: -
v_call: TRBV20-1
clone_size: once
cdr3_length: 12
cdr3_aa: CSASSTAGGQFF
cdr3_nt: TGCAGTGCTAGCTCTACGGCTGGTGGGCAGTTCTTC

j_call: TRBJ2-7
d_call: TRBD1
v_call: TRBV6-2/TRBV6-3
clone_size: -
cdr3_length: 16
cdr3_aa: CASNTREPGGFYEQYF
cdr3_nt: TGTGCCAGCAACACCCGCGAGCCAGGGGGCTTCTACGAGCAGTACTTC

j_call: TRBJ2-7
d_call: -
v_call: TRBV7-3
clone_size: few
cdr3_length: 14
cdr3_aa: CASSLYTGSYEQYF
cdr3_nt: TGTGCCAGCAGCTTATATACGGGCTCCTACGAGCAGTACTTC

j_call: TRBJ2-5
d_call: -
v_call: TRBV6-1
clone_size: few
cdr3_length: 14
cdr3_aa: CASSRDGARETQYF
cdr3_nt: TGTGCCAGCAGTCGGGACGGAGCGCGGGAGACCCAGTACTTC

j_call: TRBJ2-2
d_call: -
v_call: TRBV24-1
clone_size: few
cdr3_length: 15
cdr3_aa: CATSERGLGTGELFF
cdr3_nt: TGTGCCACCAGCGAACGGGGGCTGGGCACCGGGGAGCTGTTTTTT

j_call: TRBJ1-5
d_call: TRBD1
v_call: TRBV6-2/TRBV6-3
clone_size: few
cdr3_length: 15
cdr3_aa: CASSYSGQVEQPQHF
cdr3_nt: TGTGCCAGCAGTTACTCGGGACAGGTGGAACAGCCCCAGCATTTT

j_call: TRBJ2-3
d_call: -
v_call: TRBV6-2/TRBV6-3
clone_size: -
cdr3_length: 13
cdr3_aa: CASTLQSTDTQYF
cdr3_nt: TGTGCCAGCACCCTACAGAGCACAGATACGCAGTATTTT

j_call: TRBJ2-1
d_call: TRBD2
v_call: TRBV7-2
clone_size: few
cdr3_length: 15
cdr3_aa: CASSLRLAGTDEQFF
cdr3_nt: TGTGCCAGCAGCTTAAGACTAGCGGGAACCGATGAGCAGTTCTTC

j_call: TRBJ1-2
d_call: -
v_call: TRBV6-2/TRBV6-3
clone_size: -
cdr3_length: 15
cdr3_aa: CASVDGSSRRGGYTF
cdr3_nt: TGTGCCAGCGTCGATGGATCGTCTAGACGGGGTGGCTACACCTTC

j_call: TRBJ1-1
d_call: -
v_call: TRBV20-1
clone_size: few
cdr3_length: 16
cdr3_aa: CSARDQGRGRLTEAFF
cdr3_nt: TGCAGTGCTAGAGATCAAGGGCGAGGGAGGCTCACTGAAGCTTTCTTT

j_call: TRBJ2-7
d_call: -
v_call: TRBV13
clone_size: -
cdr3_length: 13
cdr3_aa: CASSSAPGSEQYF
cdr3_nt: TGTGCCAGCAGCTCTGCCCCAGGGTCCGAGCAGTACTTC

j_call: TRBJ2-7
d_call: -
v_call: TRBV5-8
clone_size: -
cdr3_length: 16
cdr3_aa: CASSLAQDNFRYEQYF
cdr3_nt: TGTGCCAGCAGCTTGGCCCAAGACAACTTCCGCTACGAGCAGTACTTC

j_call: TRBJ2-7
d_call: -
v_call: TRBV6-1
clone_size: few
cdr3_length: 15
cdr3_aa: CASSEVSGSSYEQYF
cdr3_nt: TGTGCCAGCAGTGAAGTCTCGGGCAGCTCCTACGAGCAGTACTTC

j_call: TRBJ1-2
d_call: -
v_call: TRBV6-1
clone_size: few
cdr3_length: 13
cdr3_aa: CASSERGFYGYTF
cdr3_nt: TGTGCCAGCAGTGAAAGGGGTTTCTATGGCTACACCTTC

j_call: TRBJ2-7
d_call: -
v_call: TRBV27
clone_size: few
cdr3_length: 15
cdr3_aa: CASSLGVGGTGEQYF
cdr3_nt: TGTGCCAGCAGTTTAGGCGTAGGCGGGACGGGGGAGCAGTACTTC

j_call: TRBJ2-1
d_call: TRBD2
v_call: TRBV11-2
clone_size: -
cdr3_length: 16
cdr3_aa: CAIIPPWRGGANEQFF
cdr3_nt: TGTGCCATTATCCCACCTTGGCGGGGGGGGGCCAATGAGCAGTTCTTC

j_call: TRBJ1-5
d_call: -
v_call: TRBV20-1
clone_size: -
cdr3_length: 15
cdr3_aa: CSAEGRDGGYQPQHF
cdr3_nt: TGCAGTGCCGAGGGTAGGGACGGTGGGTATCAGCCCCAGCATTTT